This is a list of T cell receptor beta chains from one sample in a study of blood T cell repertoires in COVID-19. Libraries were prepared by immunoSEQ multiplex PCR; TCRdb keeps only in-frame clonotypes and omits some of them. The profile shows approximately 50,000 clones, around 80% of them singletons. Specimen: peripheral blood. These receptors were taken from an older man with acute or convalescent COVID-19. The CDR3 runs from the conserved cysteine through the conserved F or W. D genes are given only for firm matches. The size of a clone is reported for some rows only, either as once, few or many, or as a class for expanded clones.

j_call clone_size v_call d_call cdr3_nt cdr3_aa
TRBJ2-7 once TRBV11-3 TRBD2 TGTGCCAGCAGCCAGCGCGGGGGTAACTACGAGCAGTACTTC CASSQRGGNYEQYF
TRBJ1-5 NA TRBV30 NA TGTGCCTGGAGTAGAGGGCGAAGCAATCAGCCCCAGCATTTT CAWSRGRSNQPQHF
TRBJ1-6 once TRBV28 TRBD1 TGTGCCAGCAGTTTTAGTCAGGGGGATAATTCACCCCTCCACTTT CASSFSQGDNSPLHF
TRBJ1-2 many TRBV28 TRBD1 TGTGCCAGCAGTTCCGGGACAGGGGGCAGTGGCTACACCTTC CASSSGTGGSGYTF
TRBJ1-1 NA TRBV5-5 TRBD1 TGTGCCAGCAGCGAACTGACAGGGGGTGGGGTCACTGAAGCTTTCTTT CASSELTGGGVTEAFF
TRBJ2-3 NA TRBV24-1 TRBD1 TGTGCCACTGCTAGACAGGGGGGAACAGATACGCAGTATTTT CATARQGGTDTQYF
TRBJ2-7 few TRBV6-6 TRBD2 TGTGCCAGCAGTTACAGCGGGAGCTCCTACGAGCAGTACTTC CASSYSGSSYEQYF
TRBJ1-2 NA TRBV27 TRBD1 TGTGCCAGCAGTTTCCTCGGACAGGGGCCTAACTATGGCTACACCTTC CASSFLGQGPNYGYTF
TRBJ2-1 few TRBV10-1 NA TGCGCCAGCAGTGTATTTTCTGTCCCCTACAATGAGCAGTTCTTC CASSVFSVPYNEQFF
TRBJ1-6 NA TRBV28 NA TGTGCCAGCAGGCTCACGACAGCCTATAATTCACCCCTCCACTTT CASRLTTAYNSPLHF
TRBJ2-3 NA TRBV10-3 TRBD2 TGTGCCACCAGCGGGAGGGCTCGCACAGATACGCAGTATTTT CATSGRARTDTQYF
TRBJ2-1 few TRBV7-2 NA TGTGCCAGCAGCCCCCGGTTCACTTACGAGCAGTTCTTC CASSPRFTYEQFF
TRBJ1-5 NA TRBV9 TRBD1 TGTGCCAGCAGTGAGGGACAGGGGTTCAATCAGCCCCAGCATTTT CASSEGQGFNQPQHF
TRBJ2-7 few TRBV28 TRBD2 TGTGCCAGTAGCGGGGGGCTCACCTACGAGCAGTACTTC CASSGGLTYEQYF
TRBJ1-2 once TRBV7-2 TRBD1 TGTGCCAGCAGCTTAGCGTCCTCGGTCGGGACAGACAGAAACTATGGCTACACCTTC CASSLASSVGTDRNYGYTF
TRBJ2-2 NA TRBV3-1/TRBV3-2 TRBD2 TGTGCCAGCAGCACGGGGGGGATGAACACCGGGGAGCTGTTTTTT CASSTGGMNTGELFF
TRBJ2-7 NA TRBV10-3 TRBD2 TGTGCCTCTCAGCGGGACGGATCCTACGAGCAGTACTTC CASQRDGSYEQYF
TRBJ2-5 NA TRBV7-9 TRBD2 TGTGCCAGCAGCCCCGGGGCGGGGGGGGGCCGGGGAGAGACCCAGTACTTC CASSPGAGGGRGETQYF
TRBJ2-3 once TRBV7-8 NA TGTGCCAGCACCCCCGGGACACGGCAGCGGAATACGCAGTATTTT CASTPGTRQRNTQYF
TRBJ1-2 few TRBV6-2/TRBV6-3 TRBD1 TGTGCCAGCAGTGGGGACAGCCGGTCTACCTTC CASSGDSRSTF
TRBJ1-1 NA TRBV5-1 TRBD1 TGCGCCAGCAGCTTAACAGGGGGCGATCAGAACACTGAAGCTTTCTTT CASSLTGGDQNTEAFF
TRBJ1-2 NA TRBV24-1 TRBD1 TGTGCCACCAGTGAGCAGACAGGGGATGGCTATGGCTACACCTTC CATSEQTGDGYGYTF
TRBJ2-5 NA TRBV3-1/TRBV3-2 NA TGTGCCAGCAGCCGCCCCGGGACTCAGATAGAGACCCAGTACTTC CASSRPGTQIETQYF
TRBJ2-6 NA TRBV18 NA TGTGTCAGCTCACCGTCGGTCTCTGGGGCCAACGTCCTGACTTTC CVSSPSVSGANVLTF
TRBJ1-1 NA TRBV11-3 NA TGTGCCAGCAGCTTCGACAGACCGAACACTGAAGCTTTCTTT CASSFDRPNTEAFF
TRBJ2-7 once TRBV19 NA TGTGCCAGTAGTACCGGGGAAACCTACGAGCAGTACTTC CASSTGETYEQYF
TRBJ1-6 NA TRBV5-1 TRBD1 TGCGCCAGCACCCTGACCGACAGGGCCAATTCACCCCTCCACTTT CASTLTDRANSPLHF
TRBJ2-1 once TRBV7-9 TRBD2 TGTGCCAGCAGCTTAGTGACTAGCGACGATGAGCAGTTCTTC CASSLVTSDDEQFF
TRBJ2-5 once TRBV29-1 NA TGCAGCGTTTCCCAATCCGGGACACACGTCCCGGAGACCCAGTACTTC CSVSQSGTHVPETQYF
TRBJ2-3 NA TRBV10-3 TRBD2 TGTGCCACAAGCGGGAGCTACAGCACAGATACGCAGTATTTT CATSGSYSTDTQYF
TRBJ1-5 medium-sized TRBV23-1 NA TGCGCCAGCACCCCCCTGAAGGGGATTAGCAATCAGCCCCAGCATTTT CASTPLKGISNQPQHF
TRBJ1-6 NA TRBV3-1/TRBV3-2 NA TGTGCCAGCAGCCATAGGGAGGGGCGTTCACCCCTCCACTTT CASSHREGRSPLHF
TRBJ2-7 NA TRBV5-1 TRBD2 TGCGCCAGCAGCTTAGCGGGGGGTACGTCCTCCGAGCAGTACTTC CASSLAGGTSSEQYF
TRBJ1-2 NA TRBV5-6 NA TGTGCCAGCAGCTCAGGCCCTGACTATGGCTACACCTTC CASSSGPDYGYTF
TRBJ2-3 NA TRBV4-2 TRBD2 TGTGCCAGCAGCCGCAAGAGTACGCGGGAGAGTTTCTGGAACACAGATACGCAGTATTTT CASSRKSTRESFWNTDTQYF
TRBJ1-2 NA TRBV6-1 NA TGTGCCAGCAGTGAAGCTTCCACTCGCAACTATGGCTACACCTTC CASSEASTRNYGYTF
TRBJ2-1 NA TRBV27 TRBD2 TGTGCCAGCAGGGCTAGCGGGAGCTACAATGAGCAGTTCTTC CASRASGSYNEQFF
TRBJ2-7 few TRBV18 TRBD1 TGTGCCAGCTCACGTGGACAGGGGATGAACGAGCAGTACTTC CASSRGQGMNEQYF
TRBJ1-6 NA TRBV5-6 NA TGTGCCAGCAGTTTTACCACAGGGATGAGAAGGTCACCCCTCCACTTT CASSFTTGMRRSPLHF
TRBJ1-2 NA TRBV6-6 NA TGTGCCAGCAGTTACGCCCCCTCAGGGGCCCTCACCTTC CASSYAPSGALTF
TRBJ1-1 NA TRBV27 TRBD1 TGTGCCAGCTCAGGGGGGAAGAGAAGGTCTGAAGCTTTCTTT CASSGGKRRSEAFF
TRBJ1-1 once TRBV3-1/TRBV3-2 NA TGTGCCAGCAGCCGTTGGCAGGGAAGCCGTACCACTGAAGCTTTCTTT CASSRWQGSRTTEAFF
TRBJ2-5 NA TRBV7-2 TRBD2 TGTGCCAGCAGCTTTTCTGCTAGCGGGAGTTTTGAGACCCAGTACTTC CASSFSASGSFETQYF
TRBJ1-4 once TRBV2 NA TGTGCCAGCAATTCCGGGAGAACAACTAATGAAAAACTGTTTTTT CASNSGRTTNEKLFF
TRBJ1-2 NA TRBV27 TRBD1 TGTGCCAGCAGTCGAGACAGGGGGCTGTATGGCTACACCTTC CASSRDRGLYGYTF
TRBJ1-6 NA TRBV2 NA TGTGCCAGCACAGGACAGATTTCGAATTCACCCCTCCACTTT CASTGQISNSPLHF
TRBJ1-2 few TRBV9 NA TGTGCCAGCAGCGTAGTAGCGGGGCTAAACTATGGCTACACCTTC CASSVVAGLNYGYTF
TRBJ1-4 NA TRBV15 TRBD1 TGTGCCAAGGACAGGGTGTGCGAAAAACTGTTTTTT CAKDRVCEKLFF
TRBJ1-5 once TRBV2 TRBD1 TGTGCCAGCAGTGTAAGCAGGGGGAGCAATCAGCCCCAGCATTTT CASSVSRGSNQPQHF